Included here is one T cell receptor (beta chain) sequence, with context. Antigen unknown. This sample stems from a study of spatial heterogeneity in lung cancer. Overall study context: From matched bulk RNA-seq came a T cell module score, which showed a strong correlation with TCR transcript counts in tumor regions. Study-level points and caveats: Expanded intratumoral alpha and beta TCR counts tracked tumor mutation counts.

A unique molecular identifier was carried by every single TCR cDNA molecule. In TCRdb, the 5' RACE reads were re-called with MiXCR into one record per CDR3 protein. The profile shows 21,000 or so distinct CDR3 sequences, around 6.6% of them singletons. Noted time point: sample taken at primary tumor resection. Frozen PBMC, nontumor lung or tumor provided whole RNA, which was sequenced unsorted. Germline V CDR1 and CDR2: MNHEY, SVGAGI. CDR3 length: 14 residues. V was cut by 2 bases and J by 3 bases, with 8 bases left in between. The origin of this receptor is a male donor with early-stage non-small cell lung cancer. The sequences come from lung tumor tissue, collected at surgery. The chain has TRBV6-5 and TRBJ2-1; maybe TRBD1 (5 bases). The CDR3 sequence is CASSYQDNYNEQFF. The DNA for the CDR3 is TGTGCCAGCAGTTACCAGGACAACTACAATGAGCAGTTCTTC.